Included here is one T cell receptor beta chain sequence, with context. This specimen belongs to a study of control samples from healthy donors and cancer patients. This CDR3 comprises 12 residues. The germline gives CDR1 SGHDT, CDR2 YYEEEE. Trimming cost V 2 bases and J 4 bases, with 6 bases left between them. Only in-frame clones appear in the TCRdb table, and some are missing; sequencing was by immunoSEQ multiplex PCR. The sample lists about 84,000 clones; roughly 84% were seen once. The TCR sequence derives from a man in his 60s with head and neck cancer. The V gene is TRBV5-6, the J gene TRBJ1-1; no definite D call. What was sequenced was PBMCs. The CDR3 DNA follows: TGTGCCAGCAGCTTTGACACCACTGAAGCTTTCTTT. It codes for CASSFDTTEAFF.